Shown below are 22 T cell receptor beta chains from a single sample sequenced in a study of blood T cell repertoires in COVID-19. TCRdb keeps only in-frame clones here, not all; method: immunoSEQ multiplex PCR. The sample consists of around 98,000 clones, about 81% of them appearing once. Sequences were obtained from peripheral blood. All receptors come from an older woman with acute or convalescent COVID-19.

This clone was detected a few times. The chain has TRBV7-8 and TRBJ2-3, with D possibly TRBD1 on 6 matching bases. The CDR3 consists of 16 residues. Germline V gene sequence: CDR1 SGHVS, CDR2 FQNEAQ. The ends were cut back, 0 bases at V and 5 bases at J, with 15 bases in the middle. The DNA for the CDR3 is TGTGCCAGCAGCTTAGCGGGGTGGGGGCAGGGAGATACGCAGTATTTT. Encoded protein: CASSLAGWGQGDTQYF. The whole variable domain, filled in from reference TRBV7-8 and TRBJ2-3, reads GAGVSQSPRYKVAKRGQDVALRCDPISGHVSLFWYQQALGQGPEFLTYFQNEAQLDKSGLPSDRFFAERPEGSVSTLKIQRTQQEDSAVYLCASSLAGWGQGDTQYFGPGTRLTVL.

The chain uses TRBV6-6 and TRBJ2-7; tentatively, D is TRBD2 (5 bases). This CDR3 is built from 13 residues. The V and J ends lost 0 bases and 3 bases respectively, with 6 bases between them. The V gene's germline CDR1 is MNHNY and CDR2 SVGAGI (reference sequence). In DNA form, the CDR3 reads TGTGCCAGCAGTTACTCTGAGGGCTACGAGCAGTACTTC. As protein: CASSYSEGYEQYF.

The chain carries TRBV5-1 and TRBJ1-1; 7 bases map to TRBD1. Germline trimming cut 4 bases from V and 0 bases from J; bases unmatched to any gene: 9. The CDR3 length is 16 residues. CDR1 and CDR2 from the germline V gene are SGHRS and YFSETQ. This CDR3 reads CASSPGWGQMNTEAFF. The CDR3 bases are TGCGCCAGCAGCCCGGGTTGGGGACAGATGAACACTGAAGCTTTCTTT.

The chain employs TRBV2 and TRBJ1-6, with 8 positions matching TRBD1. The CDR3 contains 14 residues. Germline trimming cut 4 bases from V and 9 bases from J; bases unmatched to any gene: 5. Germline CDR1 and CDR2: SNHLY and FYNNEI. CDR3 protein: CASSADRGASPLHF. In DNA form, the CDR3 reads TGTGCCAGCAGTGCCGACAGGGGAGCTTCACCCCTCCACTTT.

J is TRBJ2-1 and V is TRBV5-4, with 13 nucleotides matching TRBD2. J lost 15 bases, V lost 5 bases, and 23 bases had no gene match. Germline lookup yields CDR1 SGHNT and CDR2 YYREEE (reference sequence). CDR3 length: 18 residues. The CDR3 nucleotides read TGTGCCAGCAGGCCAAACTCAGGAGGAGGACTAGCGGGGGCCCTAGGGTTCTTC. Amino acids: CASRPNSGGGLAGALGFF. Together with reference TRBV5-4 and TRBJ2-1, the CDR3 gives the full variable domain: ETGVTQSPTHLIKTRGQQVTLRCSSQSGHNTVSWYQQALGQGPQFIFQYYREEENGRGNFPPRFSGLQFPNYSSELNVNALELDDSALYLCASRPNSGGGLAGALGFFGPGTRLTVL.

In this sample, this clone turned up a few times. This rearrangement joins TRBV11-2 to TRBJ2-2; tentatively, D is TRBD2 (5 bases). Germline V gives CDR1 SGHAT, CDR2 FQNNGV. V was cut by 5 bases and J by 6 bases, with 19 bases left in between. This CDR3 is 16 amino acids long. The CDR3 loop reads CASSPPARERSGELFF. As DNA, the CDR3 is TGTGCCAGCAGCCCCCCGGCCAGAGAGCGGTCCGGGGAGCTGTTTTTT.

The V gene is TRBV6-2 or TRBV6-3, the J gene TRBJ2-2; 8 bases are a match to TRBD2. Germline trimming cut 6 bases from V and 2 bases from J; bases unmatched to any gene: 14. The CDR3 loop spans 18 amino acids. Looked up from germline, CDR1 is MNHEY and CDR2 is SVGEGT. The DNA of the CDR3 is TGTGCCAGCAGCCTACCCCCTAAGCGGGGGAGAAACACCGGGGAGCTGTTTTTT. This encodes CASSLPPKRGRNTGELFF.

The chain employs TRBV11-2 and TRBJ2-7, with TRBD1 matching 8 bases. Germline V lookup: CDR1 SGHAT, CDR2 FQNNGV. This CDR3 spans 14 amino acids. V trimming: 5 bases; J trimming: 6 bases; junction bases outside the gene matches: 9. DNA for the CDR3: TGTGCCAGCAGCATACCAGCAGGGGGCGGCGAGCAGTACTTC. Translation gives CASSIPAGGGEQYF.

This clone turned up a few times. The CDR3 is CASSSPGQLIYEQYF. For the CDR3, the DNA is TGTGCCAGCAGCTCACCGGGACAATTAATCTACGAGCAGTACTTC. The chain is built from TRBV5-4 and TRBJ2-7, with a tentative D call TRBD1 (6 bases). This CDR3 has 15 amino acids. Germline-derived CDR1 and CDR2 are SGHNT and YYREEE (reference sequence). Trimming pared 3 bases from V and 3 bases from J, leaving 16 bases between.

This chain's CDR3 is CASSMIRTGLDNEQFF. CDR3 in DNA: TGTGCCAGTAGTATGATAAGGACTGGCTTGGACAATGAGCAGTTCTTC. V and J are TRBV19 and TRBJ2-1, with D maybe TRBD2 (5 bases). From germline, CDR1 is LNHDA and CDR2 SQIVND (reference sequence). The CDR3 spans 16 residues. The V and J ends lost 3 bases and 5 bases respectively, with 17 bases between them.

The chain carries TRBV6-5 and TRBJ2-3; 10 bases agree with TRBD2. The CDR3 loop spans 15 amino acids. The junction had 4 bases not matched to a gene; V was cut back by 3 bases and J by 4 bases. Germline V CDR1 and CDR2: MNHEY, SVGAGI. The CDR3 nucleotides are TGTGCCAGCAGTTATAGCGGGGGGCGGTCAGATACGCAGTATTTT. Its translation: CASSYSGGRSDTQYF.

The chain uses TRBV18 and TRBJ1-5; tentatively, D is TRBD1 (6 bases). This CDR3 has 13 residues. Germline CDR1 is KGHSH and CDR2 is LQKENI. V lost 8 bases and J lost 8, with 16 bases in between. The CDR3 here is CASAYRVLEPQHF. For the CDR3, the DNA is TGTGCCAGCGCCTACAGGGTCCTGGAGCCCCAGCATTTT.

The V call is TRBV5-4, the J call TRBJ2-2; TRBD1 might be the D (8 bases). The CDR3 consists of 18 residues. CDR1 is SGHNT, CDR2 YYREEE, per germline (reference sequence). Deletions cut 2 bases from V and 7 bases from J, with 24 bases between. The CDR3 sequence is CASSFTGGGSVAGGELFF. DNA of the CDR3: TGTGCCAGCAGCTTCACAGGGGGGGGTTCGGTCGCCGGCGGGGAGCTGTTTTTT.

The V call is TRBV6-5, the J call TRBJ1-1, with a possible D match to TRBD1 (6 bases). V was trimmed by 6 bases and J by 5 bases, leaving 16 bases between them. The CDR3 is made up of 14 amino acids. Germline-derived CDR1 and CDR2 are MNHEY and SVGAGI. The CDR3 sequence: CASSRGGPRTEAFF. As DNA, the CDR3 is TGTGCCAGCAGCCGGGGGGGCCCGCGGACTGAAGCTTTCTTT.

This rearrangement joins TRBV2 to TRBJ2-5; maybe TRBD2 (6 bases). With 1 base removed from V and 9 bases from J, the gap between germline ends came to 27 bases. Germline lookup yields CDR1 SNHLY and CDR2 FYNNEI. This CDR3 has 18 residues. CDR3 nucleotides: TGTGCCAGCAGTGAAGACTCTCGGTGCTCACCCCCGTGGGGGGCCCAGTACTTC. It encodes CASSEDSRCSPPWGAQYF.

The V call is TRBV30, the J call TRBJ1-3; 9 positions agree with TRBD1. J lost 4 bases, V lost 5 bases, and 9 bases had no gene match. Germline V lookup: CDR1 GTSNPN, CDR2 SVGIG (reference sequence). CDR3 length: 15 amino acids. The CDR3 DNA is TGTGCCTGGGATGTCACAGGGGGCCCCGGAAACACCATATATTTT. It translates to CAWDVTGGPGNTIYF.

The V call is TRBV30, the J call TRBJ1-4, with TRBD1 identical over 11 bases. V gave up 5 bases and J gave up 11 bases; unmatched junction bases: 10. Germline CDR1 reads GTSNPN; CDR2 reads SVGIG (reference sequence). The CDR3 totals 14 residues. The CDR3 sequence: CAWETGTGGRKLFF. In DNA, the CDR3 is TGTGCCTGGGAGACCGGGACAGGGGGTCGGAAACTGTTTTTT.

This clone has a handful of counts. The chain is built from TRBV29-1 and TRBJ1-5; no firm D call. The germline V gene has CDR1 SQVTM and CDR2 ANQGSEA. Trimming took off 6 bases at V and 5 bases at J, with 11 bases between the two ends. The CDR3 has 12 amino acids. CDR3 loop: CSVSNSDQPQHF. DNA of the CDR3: TGCAGCGTGTCAAACAGTGATCAGCCCCAGCATTTT.

CDR3 amino acids: CASTLQGANYGYTF. The CDR3 DNA is TGTGCCAGCACCCTACAGGGGGCCAACTATGGCTACACCTTC. The chain links TRBV6-5 to TRBJ1-2; 9 bases match TRBD1. Germline CDR1 MNHEY, CDR2 SVGAGI. V was pared by 7 bases and J by 2 bases, with 5 bases of the junction left unmatched. The CDR3 spans 14 residues.

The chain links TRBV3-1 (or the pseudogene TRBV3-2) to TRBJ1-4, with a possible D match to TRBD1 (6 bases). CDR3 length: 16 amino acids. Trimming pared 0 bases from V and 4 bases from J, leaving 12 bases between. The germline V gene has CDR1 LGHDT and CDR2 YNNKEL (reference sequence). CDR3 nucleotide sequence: TGTGCCAGCAGCCAAGACGAACAGGGCGTTAATGAAAAACTGTTTTTT. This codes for CASSQDEQGVNEKLFF.

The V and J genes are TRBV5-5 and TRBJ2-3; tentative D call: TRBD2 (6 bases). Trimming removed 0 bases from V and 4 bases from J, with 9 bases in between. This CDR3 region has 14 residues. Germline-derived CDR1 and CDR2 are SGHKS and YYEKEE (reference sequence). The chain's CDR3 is CASSLGPGADTQYF. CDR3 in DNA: TGTGCCAGCAGCTTGGGCCCGGGGGCAGATACGCAGTATTTT.

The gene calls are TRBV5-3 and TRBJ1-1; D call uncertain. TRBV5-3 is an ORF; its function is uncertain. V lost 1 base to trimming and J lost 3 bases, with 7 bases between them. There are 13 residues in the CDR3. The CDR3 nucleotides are TGTGCCAGAAGCTTGCGTGCGGACACTGAAGCTTTCTTT. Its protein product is CARSLRADTEAFF.